This TCR beta chain derives from a study of cytomegalovirus exposure and HLA in healthy donors. Vbeta (60) and Jbeta (13) primers were used in the PCR. Some clones are missing from TCRdb's copy, which holds only in-frame ones; the method was immunoSEQ multiplex PCR. The table lists approximately 87,000 clones, 81% of them singletons. Losses at the gene ends were 4 bases for V and 1 base for J; bases not matched to a gene: 4. This CDR3 spans 15 amino acids. The germline V gene has CDR1 LNHDA and CDR2 SQIVND (reference sequence). V gene TRBV19 combines with J gene TRBJ2-3; 8 bases fit TRBD1. The receptor was derived from a woman in her 70s in good health and CMV-seropositive. What was sequenced was PBMCs. In DNA form, the CDR3 reads TGTGCCAGTAGTACCCCGGGACAGGGCACAGATACGCAGTATTTT. Residues: CASSTPGQGTDTQYF.